Shown below are 18 T cell receptor beta chains from a single sample sequenced in a study of blood T cell repertoires in COVID-19. Some clones are missing from TCRdb's copy, which holds only in-frame ones; the method was immunoSEQ multiplex PCR. The repertoire includes about 81,000 clones, more than 75% of them detected once, and about 14% sits in the top ten. The specimen sequenced was peripheral blood. The receptors derive from a woman aged 70-85 years with acute or convalescent COVID-19.

There are a few counts of this clone. The gene calls are TRBV28 and TRBJ2-1; no clear D. Trimming stripped 4 bases from V and 10 bases from J, with 11 bases between. The length of the CDR3 is 12 residues. Germline V lookup: CDR1 MDHEN, CDR2 SYDVKM. CDR3: CASSWAFMEQFF. CDR3 sequence (DNA): TGTGCCAGCAGTTGGGCCTTCATGGAGCAGTTCTTC.

The genes are TRBV11-2 and TRBJ1-1; a possible D gene is TRBD1 (6 bases). The CDR3 is 13 residues long. Trimming pared 6 bases from V and 1 base from J, leaving 9 bases between. CDR1 is SGHAT, CDR2 FQNNGV, per germline. CDR3 loop: CASRTGPNTEAFF. In nucleotides, the CDR3 is TGTGCCAGCAGGACAGGTCCGAACACTGAAGCTTTCTTT.

This chain uses TRBV10-3 with TRBJ2-2; 12 nucleotides agree with TRBD1. Per germline, CDR1 ENHRY and CDR2 SYGVKD. J was trimmed by 4 bases and V by 10 bases; bases with no gene match: 7. The CDR3 totals 15 residues. CDR3 nucleotide sequence: TGTGCCACCGCGGGGACAGGGGGCTCCACCGGGGAGCTGTTTTTT. Encoded protein: CATAGTGGSTGELFF.

The V call is TRBV6-4, the J call TRBJ2-1; D gene ambiguous. V gave up 7 bases and J gave up 0 bases, with 10 bases separating them. Germline V gives CDR1 MRHNA, CDR2 SNTAGT. This CDR3 contains 14 residues. This CDR3 reads CASMWASSYNEQFF. In DNA form, the CDR3 reads TGTGCCAGCATGTGGGCGAGCTCCTACAATGAGCAGTTCTTC.

The chain joins TRBV6-6 to TRBJ2-5; a possible D gene is TRBD2 (6 bases). Germline CDR1 and CDR2: MNHNY and SVGAGI (reference sequence). V was clipped by 4 bases and J by 2 bases, with 14 bases between them. This CDR3 is built from 15 residues. CDR3 sequence: CASSLLGGPQETQYF. For the CDR3, the DNA is TGTGCCAGCAGTTTATTGGGGGGACCACAAGAGACCCAGTACTTC.

The chain uses TRBV3-1 (or the pseudogene TRBV3-2) and TRBJ2-5, with TRBD2 identical over 8 bases. With V trimmed by 0 bases and J by 5 bases, 8 bases remained unmatched. CDR3 length: 16 residues. CDR1 is LGHDT, CDR2 YNNKEL, per germline (reference sequence). The CDR3 DNA follows: TGTGCCAGCAGCCAAGACGGGACTAGAAGGGCGGAGACCCAGTACTTC. It yields the protein CASSQDGTRRAETQYF.

V gene TRBV4-2 combines with J gene TRBJ2-1, with D tentatively TRBD1 (6 bases). CDR3 length: 17 amino acids. Trimming removed 2 bases at V and 7 bases at J, with 21 bases between. Germline V CDR1 and CDR2: LGHNA, YNFKEQ. The CDR3 spells CASSQKGSGVMGNEQFF. The DNA of the CDR3 is TGTGCCAGCAGCCAAAAAGGTTCAGGGGTGATGGGGAATGAGCAGTTCTTC.

The rearrangement links TRBV5-1 to TRBJ2-1; possible D gene TRBD2, 6 bases. The germline V and J ends were trimmed by 4 bases and 0 bases, with 14 bases remaining between them. The CDR3 loop spans 16 amino acids. Per germline, CDR1 SGHRS and CDR2 YFSETQ. CDR3: CASSRGGRSSYNEQFF. CDR3 DNA: TGCGCCAGCAGCCGGGGAGGCCGGAGCTCCTACAATGAGCAGTTCTTC.

The V gene is TRBV9, the J gene TRBJ2-5, with D perhaps TRBD2 (5 bases). CDR1 and CDR2 from the germline V gene are SGDLS and YYNGEE. The CDR3 is 13 residues long. V was pared by 5 bases and J by 4 bases, with 12 bases between. DNA for the CDR3: TGTGCCAGCAGTCGGAGAGGAGGAGAGACCCAGTACTTC. Translation: CASSRRGGETQYF.

V gene TRBV5-1 combines with J gene TRBJ2-1; 14 nucleotides align to TRBD2. J lost 4 bases, V lost 3 bases, and 24 bases had no gene match. Germline assignment: CDR1 SGHRS and CDR2 YFSETQ. The CDR3 is made up of 23 amino acids. The CDR3 nucleotides are TGCGCCAGCAGCTCGAAGGGGGGAGATGCGGAGGGACTAGCGGGAGTAGGTTACAATGAGCAGTTCTTC. Translation: CASSSKGGDAEGLAGVGYNEQFF.

The chain uses TRBV29-1 and TRBJ2-7; 15 bases are shared with TRBD2. This CDR3 region has 15 residues. Germline V gene sequence: CDR1 SQVTM, CDR2 ANQGSEA. Trimming cost V 7 bases and J 2 bases; bases outside gene matches: 6. CDR3 residues: CSDGTSGGRTYEQYV. CDR3 coding DNA: TGCAGCGACGGGACTAGCGGGGGGCGTACCTACGAGCAGTACGTC.

The CDR3 sequence is CASSSQTGKGEKLFF. DNA of the CDR3: TGTGCCAGCAGCTCGCAGACAGGGAAGGGCGAAAAACTGTTTTTT. This chain links TRBV7-9 with TRBJ1-4; 7 bases line up with TRBD1. The germline gives CDR1 SEHNR, CDR2 FQNEAQ (reference sequence). The CDR3 consists of 15 residues. Trimming took 4 bases from V and 8 from J; bases not matched to a gene: 10.

The gene calls are TRBV5-5 and TRBJ2-5; 7 positions agree with TRBD1. Per the germline V gene, CDR1 is SGHKS and CDR2 is YYEKEE (reference sequence). V was pared by 6 bases and J by 2 bases, with 13 bases of the junction left unmatched. The CDR3 extends over 16 amino acids. Here the CDR3 DNA reads TGTGCCAGCAACATAGGTAGACAGGGAGCTCAAGAGACCCAGTACTTC. It yields the protein CASNIGRQGAQETQYF.

CDR3 coding DNA: TGTGCCAGTAGTACCCTTTACAGGGAAAACACTGAAGCTTTCTTT. Amino acid sequence: CASSTLYRENTEAFF. J is TRBJ1-1 and V is TRBV19, with TRBD1 as a possible D gene (6 bases). Trimming pared 4 bases from V and 2 bases from J, leaving 14 bases between. This CDR3 is built from 15 residues. Germline CDR1 LNHDA, CDR2 SQIVND (reference sequence).

This clone has just one count. The chain links TRBV6-1 to TRBJ1-4; 8 bases are shared with TRBD1. Germline V gives CDR1 MNHNS, CDR2 SASEGT. Trimming cost V 3 bases and J 8 bases; bases outside gene matches: 5. The CDR3 loop spans 14 amino acids. CDR3 loop: CASSETGVWEKLFF. CDR3 sequence (DNA): TGTGCCAGCAGTGAGACAGGGGTTTGGGAAAAACTGTTTTTT.

The V gene is TRBV4-1, the J gene TRBJ1-1; maybe TRBD1 (5 bases). This CDR3 has 13 residues. Germline CDR1 is MGHRA and CDR2 is YSYEKL. V dropped 1 base and J dropped 10 bases, with 13 bases sitting between them. CDR3 coding DNA: TGCGCCAGCAGCCAAGGACCGGGACTCATAGCTTTCTTT. Encoded protein: CASSQGPGLIAFF.

For this clone: The sample contains more than one DNA sequence encoding this CDR3. The chain combines TRBV3-1 (or the pseudogene TRBV3-2) with TRBJ2-5; 7 positions agree with TRBD1. The CDR3 loop spans 14 amino acids. J lost 1 base, V lost 4 bases, and 3 bases had no gene match. Germline V CDR1 and CDR2: LGHDT, YNNKEL (reference sequence). CDR3 region: CASSPGTVQETQYF. The CDR3 nucleotides read TGTGCCAGCAGCCCGGGGACAGTCCAAGAGACCCAGTACTTC.

The chain has TRBV20-1 and TRBJ1-5, with D uncertain. The CDR3 is 14 amino acids. Germline V gene data show CDR1 as DFQATT and CDR2 as SNEGSKA (reference sequence). V was shortened by 3 bases and J by 1 base, with 10 bases between the two germline ends. CDR3 bases: TGCAGTGCTAGTATAGGACTGAGCAATCAGCCCCAGCATTTT. It yields the protein CSASIGLSNQPQHF.